This TCR beta chain was observed in a study of cytomegalovirus exposure and HLA in healthy donors. CDR3 length: 14 residues. CDR1 is SSHAT, CDR2 FNYEAQ, per germline (reference sequence). Concerning this clone itself: What it binds is unknown. Compared with germline, one end of the junction differs, possibly owing to a read error.

In the PCR, 60 Vbeta and 13 Jbeta primers were used. Some clones are missing from TCRdb's copy, which holds only in-frame ones; the method was immunoSEQ multiplex PCR. This listing includes more than 70,000 clones. Study conclusions and caveats: Three of the chains that were CMV-associated were confirmed in vitro to be specific for CMV antigens. A link between a missense DCLRE1C variant and TCR beta V- and J-gene trimming emerged from a later analysis.

The sequence was obtained from a woman aged 55-70 years in good health and CMV-seronegative. The chain has TRBV7-7 and TRBJ1-4, with 8 nucleotides matching TRBD1. Sequencing was carried out using PBMCs. DNA for the CDR3: TGTGCTAGCAGCTTAGGACAGGGAAGTGAAAAACTGTTTTTT. Translated: CASSLGQGSEKLFF.